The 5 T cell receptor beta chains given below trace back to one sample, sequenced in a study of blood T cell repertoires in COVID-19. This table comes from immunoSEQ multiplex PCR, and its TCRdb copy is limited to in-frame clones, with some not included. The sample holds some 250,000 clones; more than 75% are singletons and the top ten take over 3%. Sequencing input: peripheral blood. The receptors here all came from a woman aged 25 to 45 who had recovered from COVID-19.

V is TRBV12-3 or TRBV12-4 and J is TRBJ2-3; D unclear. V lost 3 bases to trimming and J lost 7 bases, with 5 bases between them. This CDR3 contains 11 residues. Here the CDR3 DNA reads TGTGCCAGCAGTTTTGACTATACGCAGTATTTT. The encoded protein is CASSFDYTQYF.

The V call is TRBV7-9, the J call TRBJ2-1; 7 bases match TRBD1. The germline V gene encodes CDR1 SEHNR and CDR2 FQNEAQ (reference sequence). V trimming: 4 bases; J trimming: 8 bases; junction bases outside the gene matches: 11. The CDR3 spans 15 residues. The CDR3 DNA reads TGTGCCAGCAGCTATCAGGGACAGTTCTTTGATGAGCAGTTCTTC. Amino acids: CASSYQGQFFDEQFF.

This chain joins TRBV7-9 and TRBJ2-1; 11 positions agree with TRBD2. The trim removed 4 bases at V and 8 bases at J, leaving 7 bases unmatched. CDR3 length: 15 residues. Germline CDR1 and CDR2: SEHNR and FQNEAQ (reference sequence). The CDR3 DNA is TGTGCCAGCAGCTACTTTAGCGGGGGGGCGGATGAGCAGTTCTTC. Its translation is CASSYFSGGADEQFF.

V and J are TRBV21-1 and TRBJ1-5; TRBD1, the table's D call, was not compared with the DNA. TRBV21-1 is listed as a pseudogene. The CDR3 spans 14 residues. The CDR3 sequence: CASSIEGADQPQHF. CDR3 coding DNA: TGTGCCAGCAGCATCGAGGGGGCGGATCAGCCCCAGCATTTT.

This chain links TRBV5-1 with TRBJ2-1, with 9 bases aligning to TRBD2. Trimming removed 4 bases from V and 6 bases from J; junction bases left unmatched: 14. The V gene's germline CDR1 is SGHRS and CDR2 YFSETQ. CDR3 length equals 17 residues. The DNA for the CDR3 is TGCGCCAGCAGCGATCAATTACCGGGACTAGCCTTCAATGAGCAGTTCTTC. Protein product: CASSDQLPGLAFNEQFF.